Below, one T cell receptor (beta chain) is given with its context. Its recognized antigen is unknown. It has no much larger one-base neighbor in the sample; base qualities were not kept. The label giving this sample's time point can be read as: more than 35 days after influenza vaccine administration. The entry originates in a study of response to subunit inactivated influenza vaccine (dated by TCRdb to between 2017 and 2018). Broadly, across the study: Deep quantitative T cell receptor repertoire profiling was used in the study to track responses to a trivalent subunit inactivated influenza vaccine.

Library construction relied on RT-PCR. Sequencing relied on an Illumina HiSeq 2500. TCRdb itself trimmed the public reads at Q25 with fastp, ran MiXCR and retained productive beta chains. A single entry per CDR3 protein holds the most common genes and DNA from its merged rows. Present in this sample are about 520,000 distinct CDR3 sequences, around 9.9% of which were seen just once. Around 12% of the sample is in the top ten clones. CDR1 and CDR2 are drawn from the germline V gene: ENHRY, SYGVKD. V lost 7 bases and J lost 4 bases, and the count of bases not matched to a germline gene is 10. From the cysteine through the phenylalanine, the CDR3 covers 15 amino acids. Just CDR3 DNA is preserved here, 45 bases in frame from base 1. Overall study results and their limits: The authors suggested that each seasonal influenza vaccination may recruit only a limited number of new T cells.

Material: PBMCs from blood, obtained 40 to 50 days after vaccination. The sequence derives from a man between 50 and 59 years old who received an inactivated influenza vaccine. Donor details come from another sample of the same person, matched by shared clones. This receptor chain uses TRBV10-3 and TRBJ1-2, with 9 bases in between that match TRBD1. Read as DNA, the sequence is TGTGCCATCACCTACGGGACAGGGCTTTCCTATGGCTACACCTTC. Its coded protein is CAITYGTGLSYGYTF.